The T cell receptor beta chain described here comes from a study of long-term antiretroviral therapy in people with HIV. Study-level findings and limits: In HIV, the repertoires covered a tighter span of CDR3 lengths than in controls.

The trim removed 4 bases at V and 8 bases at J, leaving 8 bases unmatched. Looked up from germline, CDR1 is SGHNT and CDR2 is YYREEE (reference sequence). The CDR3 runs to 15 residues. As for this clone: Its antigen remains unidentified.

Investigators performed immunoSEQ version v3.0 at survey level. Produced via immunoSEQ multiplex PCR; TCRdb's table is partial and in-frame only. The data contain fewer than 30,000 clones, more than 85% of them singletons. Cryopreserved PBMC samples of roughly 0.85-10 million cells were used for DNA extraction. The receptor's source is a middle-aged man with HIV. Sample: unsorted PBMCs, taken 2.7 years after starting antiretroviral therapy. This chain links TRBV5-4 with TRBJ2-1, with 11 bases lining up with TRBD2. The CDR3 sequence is CASSGTSGPLDEQFF. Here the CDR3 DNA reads TGTGCCAGCAGCGGGACTAGCGGCCCCTTGGATGAGCAGTTCTTC.